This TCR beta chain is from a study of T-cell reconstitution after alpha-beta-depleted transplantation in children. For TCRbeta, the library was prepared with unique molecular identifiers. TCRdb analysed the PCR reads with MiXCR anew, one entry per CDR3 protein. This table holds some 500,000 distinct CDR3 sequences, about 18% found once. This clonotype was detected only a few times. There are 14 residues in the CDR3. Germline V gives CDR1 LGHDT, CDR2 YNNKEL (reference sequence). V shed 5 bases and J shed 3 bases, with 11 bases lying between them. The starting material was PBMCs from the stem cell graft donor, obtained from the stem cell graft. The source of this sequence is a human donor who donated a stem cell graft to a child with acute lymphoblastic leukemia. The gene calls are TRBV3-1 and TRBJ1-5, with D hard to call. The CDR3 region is CASSTHSSNQPQHF. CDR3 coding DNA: TGTGCCAGCAGCACCCACAGTTCCAATCAGCCCCAGCATTTT.